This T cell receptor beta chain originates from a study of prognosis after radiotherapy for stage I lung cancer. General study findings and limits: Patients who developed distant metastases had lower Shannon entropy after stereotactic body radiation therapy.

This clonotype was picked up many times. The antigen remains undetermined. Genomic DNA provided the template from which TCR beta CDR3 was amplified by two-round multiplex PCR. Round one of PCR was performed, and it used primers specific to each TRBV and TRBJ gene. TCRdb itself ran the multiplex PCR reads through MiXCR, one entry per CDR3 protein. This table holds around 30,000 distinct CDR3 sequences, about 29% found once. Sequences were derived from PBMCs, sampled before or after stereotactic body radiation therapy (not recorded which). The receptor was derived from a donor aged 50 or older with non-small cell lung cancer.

The CDR3 is CASIGRRQETQYF. The CDR3 coding sequence is TGTGCCAGCATAGGTCGACGACAAGAGACCCAGTACTTC. The J gene is TRBJ2-5, the V gene TRBV2, with D uncertain. Germline loops: CDR1 SNHLY, CDR2 FYNNEI. This CDR3 is 13 amino acids long. V was clipped by 7 bases and J by 2 bases, with 11 bases between them.